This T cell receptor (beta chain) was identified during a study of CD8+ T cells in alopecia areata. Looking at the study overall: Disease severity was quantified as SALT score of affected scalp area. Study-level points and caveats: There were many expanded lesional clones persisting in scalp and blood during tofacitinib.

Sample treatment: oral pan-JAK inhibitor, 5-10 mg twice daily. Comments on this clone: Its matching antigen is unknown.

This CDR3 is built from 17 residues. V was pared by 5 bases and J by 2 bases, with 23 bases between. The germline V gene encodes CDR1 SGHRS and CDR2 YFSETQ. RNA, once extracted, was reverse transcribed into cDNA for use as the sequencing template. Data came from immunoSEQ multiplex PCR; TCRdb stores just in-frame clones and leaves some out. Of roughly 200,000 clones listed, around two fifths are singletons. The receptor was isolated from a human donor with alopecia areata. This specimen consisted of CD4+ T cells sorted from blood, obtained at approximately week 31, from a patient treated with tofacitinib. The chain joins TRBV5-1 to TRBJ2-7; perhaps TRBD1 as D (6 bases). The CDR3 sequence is CASSLIQDDRSPYEQYF. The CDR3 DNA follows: TGCGCCAGCAGTCTGATCCAAGACGACAGGAGCCCCTACGAGCAGTACTTC.